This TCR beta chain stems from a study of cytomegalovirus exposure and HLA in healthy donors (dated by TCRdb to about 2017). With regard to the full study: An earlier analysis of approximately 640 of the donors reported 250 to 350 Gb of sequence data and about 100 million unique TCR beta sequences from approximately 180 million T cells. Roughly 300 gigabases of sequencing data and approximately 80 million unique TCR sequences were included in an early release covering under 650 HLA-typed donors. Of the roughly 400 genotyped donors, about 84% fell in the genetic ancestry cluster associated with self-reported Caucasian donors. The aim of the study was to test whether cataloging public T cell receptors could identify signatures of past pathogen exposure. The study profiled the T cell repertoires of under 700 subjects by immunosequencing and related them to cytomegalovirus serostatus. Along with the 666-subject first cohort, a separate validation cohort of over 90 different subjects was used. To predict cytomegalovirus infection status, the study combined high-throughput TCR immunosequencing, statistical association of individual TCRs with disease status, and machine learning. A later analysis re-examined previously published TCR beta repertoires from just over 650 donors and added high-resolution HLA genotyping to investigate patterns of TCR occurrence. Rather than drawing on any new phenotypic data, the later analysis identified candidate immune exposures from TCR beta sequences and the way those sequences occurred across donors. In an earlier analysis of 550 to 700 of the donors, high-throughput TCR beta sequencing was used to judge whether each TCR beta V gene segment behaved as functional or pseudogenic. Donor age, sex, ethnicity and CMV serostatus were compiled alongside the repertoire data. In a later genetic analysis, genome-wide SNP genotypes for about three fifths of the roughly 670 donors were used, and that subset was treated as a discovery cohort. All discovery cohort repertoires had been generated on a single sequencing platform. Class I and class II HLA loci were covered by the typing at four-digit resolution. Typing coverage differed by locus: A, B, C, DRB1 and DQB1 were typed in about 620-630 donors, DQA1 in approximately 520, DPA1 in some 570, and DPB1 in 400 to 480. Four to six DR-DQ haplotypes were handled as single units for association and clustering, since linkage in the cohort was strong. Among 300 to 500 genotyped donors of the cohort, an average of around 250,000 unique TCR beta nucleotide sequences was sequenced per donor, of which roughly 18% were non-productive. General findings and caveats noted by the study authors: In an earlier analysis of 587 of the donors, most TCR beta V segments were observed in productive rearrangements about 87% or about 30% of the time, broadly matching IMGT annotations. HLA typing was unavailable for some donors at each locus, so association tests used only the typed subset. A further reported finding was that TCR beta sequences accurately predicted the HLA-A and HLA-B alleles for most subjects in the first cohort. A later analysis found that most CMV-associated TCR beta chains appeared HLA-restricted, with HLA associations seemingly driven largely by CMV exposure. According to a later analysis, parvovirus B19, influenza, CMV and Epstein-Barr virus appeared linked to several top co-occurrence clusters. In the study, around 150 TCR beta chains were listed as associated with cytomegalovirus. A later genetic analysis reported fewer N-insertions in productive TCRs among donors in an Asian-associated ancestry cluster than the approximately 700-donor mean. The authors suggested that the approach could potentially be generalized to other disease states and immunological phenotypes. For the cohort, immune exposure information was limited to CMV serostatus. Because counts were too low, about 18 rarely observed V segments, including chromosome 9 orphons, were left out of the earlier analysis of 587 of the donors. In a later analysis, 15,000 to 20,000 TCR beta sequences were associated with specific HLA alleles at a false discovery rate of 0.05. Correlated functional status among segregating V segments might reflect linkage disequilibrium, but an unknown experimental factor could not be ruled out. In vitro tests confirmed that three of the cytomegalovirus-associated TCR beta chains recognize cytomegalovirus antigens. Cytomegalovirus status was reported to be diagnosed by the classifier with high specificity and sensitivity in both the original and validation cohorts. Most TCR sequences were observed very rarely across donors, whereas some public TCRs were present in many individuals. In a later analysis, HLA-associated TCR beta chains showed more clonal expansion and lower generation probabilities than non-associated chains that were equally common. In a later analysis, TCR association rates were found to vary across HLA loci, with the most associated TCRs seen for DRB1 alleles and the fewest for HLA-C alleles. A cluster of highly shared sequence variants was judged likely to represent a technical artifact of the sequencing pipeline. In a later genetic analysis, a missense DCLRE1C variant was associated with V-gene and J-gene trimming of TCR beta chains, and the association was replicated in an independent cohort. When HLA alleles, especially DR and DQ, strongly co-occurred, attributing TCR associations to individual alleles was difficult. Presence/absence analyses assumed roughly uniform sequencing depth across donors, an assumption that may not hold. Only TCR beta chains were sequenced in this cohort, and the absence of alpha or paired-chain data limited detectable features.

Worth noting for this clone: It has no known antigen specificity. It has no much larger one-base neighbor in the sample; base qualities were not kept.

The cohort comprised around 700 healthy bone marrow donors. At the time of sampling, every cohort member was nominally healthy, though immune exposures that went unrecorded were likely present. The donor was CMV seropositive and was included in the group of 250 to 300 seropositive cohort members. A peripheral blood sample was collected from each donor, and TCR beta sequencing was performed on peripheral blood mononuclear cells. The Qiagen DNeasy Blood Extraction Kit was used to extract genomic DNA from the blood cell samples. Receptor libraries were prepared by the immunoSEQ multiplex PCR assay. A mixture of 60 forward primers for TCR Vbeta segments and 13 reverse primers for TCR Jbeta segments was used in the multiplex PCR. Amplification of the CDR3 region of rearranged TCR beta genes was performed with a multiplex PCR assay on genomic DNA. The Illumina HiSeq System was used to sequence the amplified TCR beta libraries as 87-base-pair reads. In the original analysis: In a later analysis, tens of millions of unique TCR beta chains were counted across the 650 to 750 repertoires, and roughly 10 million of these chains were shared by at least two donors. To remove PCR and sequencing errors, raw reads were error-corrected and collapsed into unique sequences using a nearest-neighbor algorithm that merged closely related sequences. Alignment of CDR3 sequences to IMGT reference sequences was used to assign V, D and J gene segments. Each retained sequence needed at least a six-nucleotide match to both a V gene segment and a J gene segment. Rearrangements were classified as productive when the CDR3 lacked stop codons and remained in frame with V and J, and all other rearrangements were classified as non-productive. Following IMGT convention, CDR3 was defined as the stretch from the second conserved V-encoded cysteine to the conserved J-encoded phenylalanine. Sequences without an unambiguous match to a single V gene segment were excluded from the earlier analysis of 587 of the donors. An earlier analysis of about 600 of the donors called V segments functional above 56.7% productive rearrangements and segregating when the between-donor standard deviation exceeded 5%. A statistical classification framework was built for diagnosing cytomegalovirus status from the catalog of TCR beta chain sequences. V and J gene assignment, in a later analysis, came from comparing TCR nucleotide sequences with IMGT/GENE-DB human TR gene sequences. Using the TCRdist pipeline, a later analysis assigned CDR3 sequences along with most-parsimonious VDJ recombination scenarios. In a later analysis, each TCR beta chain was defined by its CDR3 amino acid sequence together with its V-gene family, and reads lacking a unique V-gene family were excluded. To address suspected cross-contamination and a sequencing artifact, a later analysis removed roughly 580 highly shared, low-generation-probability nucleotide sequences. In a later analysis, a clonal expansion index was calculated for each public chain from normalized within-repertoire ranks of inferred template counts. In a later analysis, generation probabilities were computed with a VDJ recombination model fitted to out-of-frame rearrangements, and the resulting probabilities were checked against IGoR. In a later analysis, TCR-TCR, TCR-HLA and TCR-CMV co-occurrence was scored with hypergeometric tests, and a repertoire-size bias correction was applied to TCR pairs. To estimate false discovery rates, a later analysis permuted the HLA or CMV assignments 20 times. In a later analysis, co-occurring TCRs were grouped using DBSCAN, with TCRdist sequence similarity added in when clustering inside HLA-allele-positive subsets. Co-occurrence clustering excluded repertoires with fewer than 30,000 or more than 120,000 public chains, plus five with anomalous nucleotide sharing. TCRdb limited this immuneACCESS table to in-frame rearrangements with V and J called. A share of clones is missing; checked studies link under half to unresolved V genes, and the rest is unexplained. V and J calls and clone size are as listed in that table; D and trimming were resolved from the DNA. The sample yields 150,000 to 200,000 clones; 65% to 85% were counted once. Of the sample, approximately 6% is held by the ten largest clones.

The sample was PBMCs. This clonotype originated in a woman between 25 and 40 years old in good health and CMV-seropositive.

The CDR3 is CASSLGQGITEAFF. The nucleotide sequence is TGTGCCAGCAGTCTGGGACAGGGGATCACTGAAGCTTTCTTT. In this chain, TRBV6-1 is recombined with TRBJ1-1, and 10 junction bases match TRBD1. From the cysteine up to the phenylalanine, the CDR3 has a length of 14 residues. Only CDR3 DNA remains: 42 bases, in frame from the first base. The V end gives up 5 bases and the J end 4 bases, leaving 4 bases in the junction not matched to a gene. The germline V gene encodes CDR1 MNHNS and CDR2 SASEGT.